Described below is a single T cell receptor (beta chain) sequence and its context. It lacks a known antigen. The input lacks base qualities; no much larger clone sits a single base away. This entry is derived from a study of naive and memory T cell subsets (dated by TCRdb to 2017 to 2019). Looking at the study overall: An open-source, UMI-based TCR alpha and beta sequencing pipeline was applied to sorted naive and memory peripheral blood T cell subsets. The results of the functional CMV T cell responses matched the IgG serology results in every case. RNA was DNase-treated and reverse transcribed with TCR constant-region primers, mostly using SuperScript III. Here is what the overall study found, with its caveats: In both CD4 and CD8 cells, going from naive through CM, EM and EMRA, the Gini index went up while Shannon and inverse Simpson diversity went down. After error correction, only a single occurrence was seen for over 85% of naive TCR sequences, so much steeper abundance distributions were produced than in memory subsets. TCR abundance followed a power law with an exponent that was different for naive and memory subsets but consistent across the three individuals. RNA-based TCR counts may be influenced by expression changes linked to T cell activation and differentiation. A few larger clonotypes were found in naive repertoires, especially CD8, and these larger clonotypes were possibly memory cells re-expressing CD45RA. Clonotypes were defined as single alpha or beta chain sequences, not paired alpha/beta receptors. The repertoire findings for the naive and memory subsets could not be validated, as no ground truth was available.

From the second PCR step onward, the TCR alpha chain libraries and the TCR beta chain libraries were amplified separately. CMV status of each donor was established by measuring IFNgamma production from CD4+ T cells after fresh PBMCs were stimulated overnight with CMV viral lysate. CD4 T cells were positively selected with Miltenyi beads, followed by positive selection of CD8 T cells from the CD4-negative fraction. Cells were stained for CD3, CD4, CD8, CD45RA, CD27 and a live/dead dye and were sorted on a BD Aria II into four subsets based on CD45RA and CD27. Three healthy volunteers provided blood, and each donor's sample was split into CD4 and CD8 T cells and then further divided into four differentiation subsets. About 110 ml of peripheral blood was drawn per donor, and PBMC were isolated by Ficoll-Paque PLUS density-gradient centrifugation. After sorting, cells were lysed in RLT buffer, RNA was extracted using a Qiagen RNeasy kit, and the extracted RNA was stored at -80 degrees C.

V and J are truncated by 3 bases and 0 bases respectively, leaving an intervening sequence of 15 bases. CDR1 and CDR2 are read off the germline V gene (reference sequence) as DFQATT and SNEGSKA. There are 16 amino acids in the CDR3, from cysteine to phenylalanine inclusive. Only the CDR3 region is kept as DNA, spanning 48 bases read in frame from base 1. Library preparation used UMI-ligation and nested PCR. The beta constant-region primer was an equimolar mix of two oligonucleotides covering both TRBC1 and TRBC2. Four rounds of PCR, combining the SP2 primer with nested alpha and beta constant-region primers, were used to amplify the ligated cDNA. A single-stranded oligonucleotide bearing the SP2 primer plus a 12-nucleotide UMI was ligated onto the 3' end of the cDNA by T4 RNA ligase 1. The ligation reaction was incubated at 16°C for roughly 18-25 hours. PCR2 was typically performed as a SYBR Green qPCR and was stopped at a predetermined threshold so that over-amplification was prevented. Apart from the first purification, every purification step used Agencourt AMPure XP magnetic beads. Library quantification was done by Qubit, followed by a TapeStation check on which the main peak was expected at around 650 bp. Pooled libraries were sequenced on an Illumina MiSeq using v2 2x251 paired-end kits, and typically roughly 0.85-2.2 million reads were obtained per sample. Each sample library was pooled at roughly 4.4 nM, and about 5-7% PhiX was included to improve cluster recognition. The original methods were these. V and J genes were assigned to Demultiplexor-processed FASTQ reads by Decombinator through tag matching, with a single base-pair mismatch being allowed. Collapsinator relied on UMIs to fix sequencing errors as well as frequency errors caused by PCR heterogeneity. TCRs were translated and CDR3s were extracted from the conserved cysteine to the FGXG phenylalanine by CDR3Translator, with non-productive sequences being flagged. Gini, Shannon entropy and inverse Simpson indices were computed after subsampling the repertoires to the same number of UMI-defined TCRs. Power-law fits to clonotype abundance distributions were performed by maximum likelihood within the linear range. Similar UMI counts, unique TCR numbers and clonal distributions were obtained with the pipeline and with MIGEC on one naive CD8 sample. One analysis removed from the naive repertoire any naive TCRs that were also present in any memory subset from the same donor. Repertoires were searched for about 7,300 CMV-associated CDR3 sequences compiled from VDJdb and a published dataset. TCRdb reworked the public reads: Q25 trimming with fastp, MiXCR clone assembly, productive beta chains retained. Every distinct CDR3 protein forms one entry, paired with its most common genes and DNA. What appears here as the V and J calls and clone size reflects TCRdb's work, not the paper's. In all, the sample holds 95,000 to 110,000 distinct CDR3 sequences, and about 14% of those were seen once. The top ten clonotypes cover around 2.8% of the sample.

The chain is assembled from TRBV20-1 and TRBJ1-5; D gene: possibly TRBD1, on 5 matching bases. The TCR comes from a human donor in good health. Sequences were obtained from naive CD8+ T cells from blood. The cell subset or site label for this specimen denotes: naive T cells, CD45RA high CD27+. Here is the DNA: TGCAGTGCTAGTAGGGAAGGACAAGTTAGCAATCAGCCCCAGCATTTT. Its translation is CSASREGQVSNQPQHF.